The 12 T cell receptor beta chains below all came from one sample that was sequenced in a study of blood T cells in healthy people across ages. A second PCR, run for roughly 7 to 12 cycles, used a sample-barcoded 5' primer plus a J-beta primer mix. TCRdb re-called the 5' RACE reads through MiXCR, storing one row per CDR3 protein. The sample has some 890,000 distinct CDR3 sequences; about 28% are singletons. The sample was also linked to a second study, of T cells of mothers and their children.

The sequenced material came from blood. Every receptor here comes from a woman between 40 and 50 years old in good health.

This clonotype was found once. A clone one base away is much larger, so this may be a read error. The CDR3 DNA reads as TGTGCCACCAGTTCCTCTCTAGCGGGCAACTACAATGAGCAGTTCTTC. This encodes CATSSSLAGNYNEQFF. The chain uses TRBV24-1 and TRBJ2-1, with TRBD2 matching 8 bases. With V trimmed by 6 bases and J by 3 bases, 9 bases remained unmatched. CDR1 is KGHDR, CDR2 SFDVKD, per germline. CDR3 size: 16 residues.

This clonotype appeared a few times. The chain recombines TRBV30 with TRBJ1-2; maybe TRBD1 (6 bases). Germline loops: CDR1 GTSNPN, CDR2 SVGIG (reference sequence). The CDR3 length is 13 residues. Trimming cost V 3 bases and J 8 bases, with 16 bases left between them. CDR3 in DNA: TGTGCCTGGAGCGACACAGGGTTATGGGGCTACACCTTC. This encodes CAWSDTGLWGYTF.

This chain joins TRBV20-1 and TRBJ1-1; D gene uncertain. Germline CDR1 and CDR2: DFQATT and SNEGSKA (reference sequence). The CDR3 spans 15 residues. V lost 1 base and J lost 1, with 13 bases in between. The CDR3 region is CSARGGPRGNTEAFF. The CDR3 DNA follows: TGCAGTGCTAGAGGAGGTCCGCGAGGGAACACTGAAGCTTTCTTT.

This clonotype has ten or more counts. This rearrangement joins TRBV20-1 to TRBJ1-4, with D possibly TRBD1 on 5 matching bases. The CDR3 contains 13 residues. Trimming left V 5 bases short and J 2 bases short, with 9 bases between. Germline V lookup: CDR1 DFQATT, CDR2 SNEGSKA (reference sequence). The CDR3 region has the DNA TGCAGTGCTCCAGGGTGGACTAATGAAAAACTGTTTTTT. Residues: CSAPGWTNEKLFF.

This clonotype occurred once. This rearrangement joins TRBV6-5 to TRBJ1-6, with D hard to call. Germline loops: CDR1 MNHEY, CDR2 SVGAGI. The CDR3 has 14 residues. V was clipped by 6 bases and J by 14 bases, with 20 bases between them. For the CDR3, the DNA is TGTGCCAGCAGGTACGAGAGGCGCTTCGGGGCCCTCCACTTT. Its protein product is CASRYERRFGALHF.

This clonotype appeared many times. The chain employs TRBV28 and TRBJ2-7, with 9 bases identical to TRBD1. The V gene end was trimmed by 6 bases and the J gene end by 3 bases; junction bases not matched to a gene: 9. The CDR3 is made up of 15 amino acids. Germline V gives CDR1 MDHEN, CDR2 SYDVKM. The CDR3 DNA reads as TGTGCCAGCAGGGTTAGACAGGGGGGGGTCTACGAGCAGTACTTC. As protein: CASRVRQGGVYEQYF.

This clonotype was detected only a few times. The genes are TRBV20-1 and TRBJ2-7, with TRBD1 as a possible D gene (7 bases). Germline CDR1 is DFQATT and CDR2 is SNEGSKA (reference sequence). Trimming took off 3 bases at V and 7 bases at J, with 16 bases between the two ends. This CDR3 is built from 13 residues. The CDR3 loop is CSARVTTGREQYF. DNA for the CDR3: TGCAGTGCTAGGGTTACGACAGGGAGGGAGCAGTACTTC.

This clonotype was counted many times. Here the CDR3 reads CATSRPRMGANEQFF. Here the CDR3 DNA reads TGTGCCACCAGCAGACCGAGAATGGGCGCAAATGAGCAGTTCTTC. V is TRBV15 and J is TRBJ2-1; D not certain. CDR3 length equals 15 residues. Trimming removed 2 bases from V and 7 bases from J, with 15 bases in between. Germline CDR1 is LNHNV and CDR2 is YYDKDF (reference sequence).

The rearrangement links TRBV10-2 to TRBJ1-5; perhaps TRBD1 as D (6 bases). Germline V gene data show CDR1 as WSHSY and CDR2 as SAAADI. The V gene lost 3 bases and the J gene lost 6 bases, with 12 bases spanning the gap. The CDR3 loop spans 14 amino acids. This CDR3 is CASSDQGQVQPQHF. CDR3 bases: TGCGCCAGCAGTGACCAGGGGCAGGTTCAGCCCCAGCATTTT.

This chain uses TRBV9 with TRBJ2-3; tentatively, D is TRBD2 (5 bases). The CDR3 runs to 15 residues. Trimming left V 3 bases short and J 4 bases short, with 15 bases between. Germline values: CDR1 SGDLS, CDR2 YYNGEE. The DNA for the CDR3 is TGTGCCAGCAGCGAGAGCGGAAGGATCTCAGATACGCAGTATTTT. This sequence encodes CASSESGRISDTQYF.

This clonotype was observed a few times. One end of the junction is discordant with germline, which a read error may explain. The chain has TRBV2 and TRBJ1-1; D call uncertain. Germline V CDR1 and CDR2: SNHLY, FYNNEI. The CDR3 has 15 residues. Here the CDR3 DNA reads TGTGCCAGCAGCGAAGATAGCAGCATGAACACTGAAGCTTTCTTT. Amino acids: CASSEDSSMNTEAFF.

This chain connects TRBV20-1 to TRBJ1-5, with D uncertain. The V end lost 6 bases, the J end lost 0 bases, and 15 bases lay between the germline ends. The CDR3 has 15 residues. CDR1 DFQATT and CDR2 SNEGSKA come from the germline V gene (reference sequence). CDR3 protein: CSAPPGWDSNQPQHF. The CDR3, as DNA: TGCAGTGCCCCCCCAGGCTGGGATAGCAATCAGCCCCAGCATTTT.